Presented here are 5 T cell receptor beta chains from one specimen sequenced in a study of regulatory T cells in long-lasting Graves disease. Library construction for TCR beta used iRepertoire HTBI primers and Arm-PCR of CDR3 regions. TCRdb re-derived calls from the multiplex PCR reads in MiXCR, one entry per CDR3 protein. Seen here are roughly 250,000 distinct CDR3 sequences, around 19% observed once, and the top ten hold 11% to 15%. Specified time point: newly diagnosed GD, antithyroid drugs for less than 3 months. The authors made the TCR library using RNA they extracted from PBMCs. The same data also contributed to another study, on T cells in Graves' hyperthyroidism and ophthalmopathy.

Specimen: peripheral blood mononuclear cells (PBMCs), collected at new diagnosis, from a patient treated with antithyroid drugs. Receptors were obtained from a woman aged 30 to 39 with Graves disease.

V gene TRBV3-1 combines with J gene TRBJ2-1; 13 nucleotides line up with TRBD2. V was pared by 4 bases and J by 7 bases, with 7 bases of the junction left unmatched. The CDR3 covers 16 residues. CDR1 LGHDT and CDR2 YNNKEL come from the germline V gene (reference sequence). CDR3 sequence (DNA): TGTGCCAGCAGCCCCCCCGGACTAGCGGGGGTTAATGAGCAGTTCTTC. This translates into CASSPPGLAGVNEQFF.

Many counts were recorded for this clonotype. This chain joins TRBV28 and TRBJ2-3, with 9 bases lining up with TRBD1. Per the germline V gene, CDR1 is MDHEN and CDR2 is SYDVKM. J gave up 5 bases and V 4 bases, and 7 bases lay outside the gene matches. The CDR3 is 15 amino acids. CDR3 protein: CASSSATGGVDTQYF. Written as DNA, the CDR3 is TGTGCCAGCAGTTCTGCGACAGGGGGTGTAGATACGCAGTATTTT.

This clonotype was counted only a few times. The CDR3 DNA reads as TGTGCCAGTACCGCCGGAGGGGCCTACAATGAGCAGTTCTTC. Translated: CASTAGGAYNEQFF. The rearrangement joins TRBV19 to TRBJ2-1, with D perhaps matching TRBD2 (6 bases). Per germline, CDR1 LNHDA and CDR2 SQIVND (reference sequence). The length of the CDR3 is 14 residues. Trimming removed 7 bases at V and 2 bases at J, with 12 bases between.

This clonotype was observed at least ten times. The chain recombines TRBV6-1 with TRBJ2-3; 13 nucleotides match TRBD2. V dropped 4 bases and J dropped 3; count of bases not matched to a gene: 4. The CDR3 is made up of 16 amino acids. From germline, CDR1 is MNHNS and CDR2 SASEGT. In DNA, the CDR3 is TGTGCCAGCAGTGTTACTAGCGGGGGGGGAACAGATACGCAGTATTTT. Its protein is CASSVTSGGGTDTQYF.

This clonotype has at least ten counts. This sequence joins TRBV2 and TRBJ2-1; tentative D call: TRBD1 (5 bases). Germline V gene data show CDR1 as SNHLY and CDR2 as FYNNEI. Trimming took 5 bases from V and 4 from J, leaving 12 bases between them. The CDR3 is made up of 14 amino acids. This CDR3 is CASSLWGQYNEQFF. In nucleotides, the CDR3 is TGTGCCAGCAGTCTGTGGGGCCAGTACAATGAGCAGTTCTTC.